This T cell receptor beta chain was documented in a study of OX40 agonist ivuxolimab in advanced cancers. The repertoire was sequenced with immunoSEQ multiplex PCR; TCRdb's copy has only in-frame clones and lacks some. The sample lists more than 7,000 clones; 74% were seen once. This CDR3 contains 13 residues. Germline V gene data show CDR1 as MNHEY and CDR2 as SMNVEV (reference sequence). Trimming removed 6 bases from V and 0 bases from J, with 6 bases in between. The rearrangement links TRBV27 to TRBJ2-4; D is unclear. This sequence originates from an adult with an advanced solid tumor such as melanoma, head and neck, liver or kidney cancer. The sequences come from CD4+ or CD8+ T cells sorted from blood, collected in a trial of the OX40 agonist ivuxolimab. CDR3 amino acids: CASRGLAKNIQYF. The CDR3 coding sequence is TGTGCCAGCAGAGGTTTAGCCAAAAACATTCAGTACTTC.